This T cell receptor beta chain was recovered during a study of blood T cell repertoires in COVID-19. Background on the study: Samples taken during acute and convalescent COVID-19 were collected in the United States, Italy and Spain. T cells, B-cell-depleted T cells, or PBMCs supplied cDNA or gDNA.

Per the original methods: Estimates of nucleated cell counts were drawn from the amplification of reference gene primers. Method: immunoSEQ multiplex PCR; TCRdb's copy keeps in-frame clones and lacks some. D and trimming come from the DNA, and the V and J calls and clone size come from that table. Seen here are fewer than 350,000 clones, approximately 80% observed once, and the top ten hold 2.5% to 3.5%. V was trimmed by 1 base and J by 4 bases, leaving 7 bases between them. This CDR3 is 13 amino acids long. From germline, CDR1 is SEHNR and CDR2 FQNEAQ (reference sequence). Sequenced input: peripheral blood. The chain uses TRBV7-9 and TRBJ1-1; no clear D. The clonotype comes from a woman in her sixties or seventies with active or convalescent COVID-19. The CDR3 loop is CASSLVGSTEAFF. CDR3 DNA: TGTGCCAGCAGCTTAGTGGGGAGCACTGAAGCTTTCTTT.